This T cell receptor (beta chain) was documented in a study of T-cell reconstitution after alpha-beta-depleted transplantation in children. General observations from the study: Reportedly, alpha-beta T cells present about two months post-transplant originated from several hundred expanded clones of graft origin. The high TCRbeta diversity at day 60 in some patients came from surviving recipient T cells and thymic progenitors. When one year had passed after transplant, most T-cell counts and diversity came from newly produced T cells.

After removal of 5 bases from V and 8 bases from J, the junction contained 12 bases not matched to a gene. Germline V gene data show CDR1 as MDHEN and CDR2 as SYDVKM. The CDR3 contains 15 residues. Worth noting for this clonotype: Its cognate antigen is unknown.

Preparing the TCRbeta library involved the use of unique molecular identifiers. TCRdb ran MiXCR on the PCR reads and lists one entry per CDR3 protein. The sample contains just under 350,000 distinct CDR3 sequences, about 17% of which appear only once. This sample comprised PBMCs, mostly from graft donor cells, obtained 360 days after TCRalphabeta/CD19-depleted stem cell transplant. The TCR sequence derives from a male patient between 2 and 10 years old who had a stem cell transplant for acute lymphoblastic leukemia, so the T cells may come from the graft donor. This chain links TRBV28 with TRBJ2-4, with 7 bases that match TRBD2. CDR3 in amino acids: CASSPPWGRAHIQYF. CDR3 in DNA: TGTGCCAGCAGTCCTCCTTGGGGGAGGGCTCACATTCAGTACTTC.